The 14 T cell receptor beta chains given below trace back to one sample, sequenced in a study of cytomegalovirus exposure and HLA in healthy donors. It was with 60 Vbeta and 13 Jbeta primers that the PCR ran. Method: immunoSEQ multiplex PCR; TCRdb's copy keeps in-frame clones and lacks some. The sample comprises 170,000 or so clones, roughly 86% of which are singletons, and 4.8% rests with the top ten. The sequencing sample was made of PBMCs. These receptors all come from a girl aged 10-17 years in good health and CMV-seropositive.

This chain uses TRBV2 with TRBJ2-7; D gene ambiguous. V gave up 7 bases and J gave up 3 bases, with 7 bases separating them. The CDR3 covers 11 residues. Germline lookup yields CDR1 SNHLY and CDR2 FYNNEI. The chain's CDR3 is CASNPGYEQYF. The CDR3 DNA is TGTGCCAGCAACCCGGGCTACGAGCAGTACTTC.

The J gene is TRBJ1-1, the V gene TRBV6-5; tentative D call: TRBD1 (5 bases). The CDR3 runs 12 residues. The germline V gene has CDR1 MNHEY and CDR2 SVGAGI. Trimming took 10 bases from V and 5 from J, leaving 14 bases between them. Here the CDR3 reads CATRGGLTEAFF. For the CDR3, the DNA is TGTGCCACCCGGGGGGGTTTAACTGAAGCTTTCTTT.

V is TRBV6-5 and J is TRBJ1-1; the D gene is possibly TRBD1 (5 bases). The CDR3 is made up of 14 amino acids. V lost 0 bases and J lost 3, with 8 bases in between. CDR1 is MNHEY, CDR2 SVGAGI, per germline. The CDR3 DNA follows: TGTGCCAGCAGTTACTCGGGGGGTTACACTGAAGCTTTCTTT. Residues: CASSYSGGYTEAFF.

The CDR3 coding sequence is TGTGCCAGCTCACCACCGGGACAGGGTGAAGCTTTCTTT. It yields the protein CASSPPGQGEAFF. The chain recombines TRBV18 with TRBJ1-1, with 9 bases fitting TRBD1. With V trimmed by 0 bases and J by 7 bases, 0 bases remained unmatched. Germline CDR1 and CDR2: KGHSH and LQKENI. The CDR3 loop spans 13 amino acids.

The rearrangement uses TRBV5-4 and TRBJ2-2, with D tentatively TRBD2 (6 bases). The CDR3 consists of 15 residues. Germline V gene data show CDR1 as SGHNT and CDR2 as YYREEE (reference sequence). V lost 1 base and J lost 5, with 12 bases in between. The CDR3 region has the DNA TGTGCCAGCAGCTTGATTTCGGGGGTTACCGGGGAGCTGTTTTTT. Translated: CASSLISGVTGELFF.

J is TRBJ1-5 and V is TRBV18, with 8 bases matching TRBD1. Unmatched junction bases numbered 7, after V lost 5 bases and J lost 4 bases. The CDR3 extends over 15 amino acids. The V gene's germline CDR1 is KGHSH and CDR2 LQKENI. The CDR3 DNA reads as TGTGCCAGCTCAAACCGACAGGGGAGAAATCAGCCCCAGCATTTT. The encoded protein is CASSNRQGRNQPQHF.

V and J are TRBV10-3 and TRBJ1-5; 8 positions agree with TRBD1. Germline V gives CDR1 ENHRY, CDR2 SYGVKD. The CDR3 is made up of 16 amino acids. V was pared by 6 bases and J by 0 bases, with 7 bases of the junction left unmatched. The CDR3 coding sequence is TGTGCCATCAGGGGAGGGGGACAGGATAGCAATCAGCCCCAGCATTTT. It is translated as CAIRGGGQDSNQPQHF.

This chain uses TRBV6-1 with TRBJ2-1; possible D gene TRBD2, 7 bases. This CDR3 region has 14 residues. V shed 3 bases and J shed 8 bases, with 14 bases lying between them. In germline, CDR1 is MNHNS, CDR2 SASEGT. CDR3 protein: CASSEVGGPHEQFF. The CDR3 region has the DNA TGTGCCAGCAGTGAGGTGGGGGGGCCTCATGAGCAGTTCTTC.

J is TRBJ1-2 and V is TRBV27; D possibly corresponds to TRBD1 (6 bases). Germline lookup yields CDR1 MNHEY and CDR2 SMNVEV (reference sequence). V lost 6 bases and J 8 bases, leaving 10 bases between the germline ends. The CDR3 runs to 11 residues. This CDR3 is CASRGTRGYTF. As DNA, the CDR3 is TGTGCCAGCAGGGGGACACGCGGCTACACCTTC.

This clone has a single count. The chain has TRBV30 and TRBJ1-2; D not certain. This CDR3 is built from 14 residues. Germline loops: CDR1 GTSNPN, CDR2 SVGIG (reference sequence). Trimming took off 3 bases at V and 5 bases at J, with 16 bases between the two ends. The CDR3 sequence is CAWSLDRTGYGYTF. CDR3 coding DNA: TGTGCCTGGAGCTTGGACCGAACGGGATATGGCTACACCTTC.

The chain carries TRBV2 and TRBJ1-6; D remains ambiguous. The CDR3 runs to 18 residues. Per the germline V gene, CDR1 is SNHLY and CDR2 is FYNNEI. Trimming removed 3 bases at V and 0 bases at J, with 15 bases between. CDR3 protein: CASSDFLLGSSYNSPLHF. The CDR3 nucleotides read TGTGCCAGCAGTGATTTTCTGTTGGGGAGCTCCTATAATTCACCCCTCCACTTT. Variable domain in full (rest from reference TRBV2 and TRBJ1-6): EPEVTQTPSHQVTQMGQEVILRCVPISNHLYFYWYRQILGQKVEFLVSFYNNEISEKSEIFDDQFSVERPDGSNFTLKIRSTKLEDSAMYFCASSDFLLGSSYNSPLHFGNGTRLTVT.

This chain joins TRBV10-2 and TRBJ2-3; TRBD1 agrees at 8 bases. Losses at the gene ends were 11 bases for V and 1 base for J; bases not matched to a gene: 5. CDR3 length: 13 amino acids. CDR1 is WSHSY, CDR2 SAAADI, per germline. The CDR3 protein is CAGKTGGTDTQYF. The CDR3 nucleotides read TGCGCCGGGAAGACAGGGGGCACAGATACGCAGTATTTT.

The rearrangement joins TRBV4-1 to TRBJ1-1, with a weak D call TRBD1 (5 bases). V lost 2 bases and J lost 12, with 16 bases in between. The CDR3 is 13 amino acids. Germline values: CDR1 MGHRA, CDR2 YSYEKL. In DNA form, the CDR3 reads TGCGCCAGCAGCCAATATAAAGGACAACCTCCTTTCTTT. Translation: CASSQYKGQPPFF.

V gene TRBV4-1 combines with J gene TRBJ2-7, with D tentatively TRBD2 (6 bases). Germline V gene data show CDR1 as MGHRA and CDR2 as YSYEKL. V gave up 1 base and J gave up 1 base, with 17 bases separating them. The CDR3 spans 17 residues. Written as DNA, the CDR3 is TGCGCCAGCAGCCAAGTCTTGGCGGGGATCTCATCCTACGAGCAGTACTTC. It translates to CASSQVLAGISSYEQYF.